The entry below gives a single TCR beta chain sequence along with its context. The data are from a study of blood T cell repertoires in COVID-19. Study background: Samples came from the United States, Italy and Spain, spanning acute and convalescent COVID-19. From T cells, B-cell-depleted T cells, or PBMCs came the material, which was cDNA or gDNA.

As processed by the authors: Amplification with reference gene primers provided the estimates of nucleated cell counts. Sequenced by immunoSEQ multiplex PCR; TCRdb stores in-frame clones only, minus some. That table supplies the V and J calls and clone size; D and trimming were determined from the DNA. This sample has roughly 250,000 clones, with around nine tenths found just once. There are 11 residues in the CDR3. The V end was cut by 6 bases, the J end by 2 bases, with 4 bases between. Germline V CDR1 and CDR2: MDHEN, SYDVKM. Sequences were obtained from peripheral blood. This TCR derives from a woman between 40 and 55 years old who had recovered from COVID-19. The V and J genes are TRBV28 and TRBJ1-2; D is undetermined. The CDR3 bases are TGTGCCAGCAGGGAGAACTATGGCTACACCTTC. Encoded protein: CASRENYGYTF.